A few counts support the clone carrying this T cell receptor (beta chain). Antigen unknown. Time point of the sample: newly diagnosed GD, antithyroid drugs for less than 3 months. Generation of the TCR library employed RNA extracted from PBMCs. Researchers made TCR beta libraries by using iRepertoire HTBI primers and running Arm-PCR on CDR3 regions. MiXCR, applied by TCRdb to the multiplex PCR reads, yields one record per CDR3 protein. This table has 400,000 to 500,000 distinct CDR3 sequences, about 15% appearing once. This sample was taken from a study of regulatory T cells in long-lasting Graves disease. Looking at the study overall: Graves' patients (newly diagnosed) had been on antithyroid drugs under 3 months.

The CDR3 runs to 15 residues. Germline assignment: CDR1 MGHDK and CDR2 SYGVNS. Between the trimmed V and J ends, which lost 3 bases and 2 bases, there was a span of 11 bases. Study-wide results and limits: Sampling was limited to peripheral blood rather than thyroid tissue.

The same sample was also used in a study of T cells in Graves' hyperthyroidism and ophthalmopathy.

The chain combines TRBV25-1 with TRBJ1-5, with TRBD1 as a possible D gene (5 bases). The sample consisted of peripheral blood mononuclear cells (PBMCs), taken at new diagnosis, from a patient treated with antithyroid drugs. This TCR was recovered from a woman in her twenties or thirties with Graves disease. The CDR3 DNA is TGTGCCAGCAGTGACGATCTGGGGGGCAATCAGCCCCAGCATTTT. The encoded protein is CASSDDLGGNQPQHF. The variable domain in full, with the rest retrieved from reference TRBV25-1 and TRBJ1-5, is EADIYQTPRYLVIGTGKKITLECSQTMGHDKMYWYQQDPGMELHLIHYSYGVNSTEKGDLSSESTVSRIRTEHFPLTLESARPSHTSQYLCASSDDLGGNQPQHFGDGTRLSIL.